This T cell receptor (beta chain) was recovered during a study of blood T cell repertoires in COVID-19. About the study: From T cells, B-cell-depleted T cells, or PBMCs came the material, which was cDNA or gDNA.

As originally analysed: From reference gene primer amplification, estimates of nucleated cell counts were derived. Some clones are missing from TCRdb's copy, which holds only in-frame ones; the method was immunoSEQ multiplex PCR. Clonal size and the V and J genes are those of that table, whereas D and trimming came from the DNA. The sample has 100,000 to 150,000 clones, over 80% seen once. The source of this sequence is a man between 60 and 75 years old with acute or convalescent COVID-19. Specimen: peripheral blood.

CDR3 amino acids: CASSYWSGGKFYEQYF. The CDR3 nucleotides read TGTGCCAGCAGTTACTGGTCTGGCGGGAAATTCTACGAGCAGTACTTC. The gene calls are TRBV6-5 and TRBJ2-7; D perhaps matches TRBD2 (6 bases). V shed 1 base and J shed 3 bases, with 16 bases lying between them. The CDR3 length is 16 residues. In germline, CDR1 is MNHEY, CDR2 SVGAGI.